This entry is about one T cell receptor (beta chain). Its antigen is not known. The PCR employed 60 Vbeta primers together with 13 Jbeta primers. Here immunoSEQ multiplex PCR was the method, and the copy in TCRdb shows in-frame clones only, minus some. Among around 99,000 clones, around 81% were seen once, and the ten largest hold 2.2%. This entry comes from a study of cytomegalovirus exposure and HLA in healthy donors. Unmatched junction bases numbered 7, after V lost 5 bases and J lost 0 bases. CDR1 KGHSH and CDR2 LQKENI come from the germline V gene. The CDR3 extends over 16 amino acids. Study-wide points: Researchers reported from a later analysis that most CMV-associated TCR beta chains appeared HLA-restricted.

The sequenced sample was PBMCs. This chain connects TRBV18 to TRBJ1-3; 7 bases fit TRBD1. The sequence was collected from a woman in her thirties in good health and CMV-seronegative. CDR3 residues: CASSSDRLPSGNTIYF. The CDR3 DNA follows: TGTGCCAGCTCATCGGACAGGCTCCCCTCTGGAAACACCATATATTTT.